The 8 T cell receptor beta chains below were found in one sample sequenced in a study of a mutant IDH1 vaccine in newly diagnosed glioma. As for time point: week 47, end of study. In every dose of vaccine, 300 ug of mutant IDH1 20-mer peptide was given alongside topical imiquimod. Using immunoSEQ multiplex PCR, the repertoire was profiled, and TCRdb retains in-frame clones only, with some absent. The repertoire has approximately 100,000 clones, 89% of them found once; the top ten carry approximately 0.8%. For these receptors, no antigen is known. The sample consisted of PBMCs, taken from a glioma patient whose treatment included an IDH1 peptide vaccine. Every receptor here comes from a woman aged 45 to 65 with glioma.

The chain employs TRBV10-3 and TRBJ2-5, with TRBD2 as a possible D gene (6 bases). V lost 2 bases and J lost 5, with 33 bases in between. The germline V gene encodes CDR1 ENHRY and CDR2 SYGVKD. The CDR3 consists of 21 residues. The CDR3 nucleotides are TGTGCCATCAGTGAGCCCCGGGACTTCCCCTCCGACGGGGCCTTAGAGGAGACCCAGTACTTC. Translation: CAISEPRDFPSDGALEETQYF.

This chain links TRBV6-5 with TRBJ1-1; D unclear. Germline V gene lookup returns CDR1 MNHEY and CDR2 SVGAGI. The CDR3 length is 13 residues. Trimming removed 7 bases at V and 9 bases at J, with 18 bases between. The CDR3 is CASTYGSDGKAFF. CDR3 DNA: TGTGCCAGCACCTATGGGAGTGACGGAAAAGCTTTCTTT.

This clone came up a few times. The genes are TRBV27 and TRBJ2-1; 9 bases align to TRBD1. The germline V gene encodes CDR1 MNHEY and CDR2 SMNVEV (reference sequence). The CDR3 extends over 15 amino acids. With 7 bases clipped from V and 4 bases from J, the junction kept 8 bases outside the gene matches. DNA for the CDR3: TGTGCCAGCAAGACCCCGGGACAGGGATACAATGAGCAGTTCTTC. This codes for CASKTPGQGYNEQFF.

This chain uses TRBV15 with TRBJ1-4; D ambiguous. Looked up from germline, CDR1 is LNHNV and CDR2 is YYDKDF (reference sequence). The CDR3 totals 15 residues. Between the trimmed V and J ends, which lost 1 base and 6 bases, there was a span of 12 bases. The CDR3 coding sequence is TGTGCCACCAGCAGAGGGCTACCGCGAGATGAAAAACTGTTTTTT. It specifies CATSRGLPRDEKLFF.

For the CDR3, the DNA is TGTGCCAGCAGTTTAGGACTAGCGGGAGTTGAGCAGTACTTC. It is translated as CASSLGLAGVEQYF. The chain joins TRBV28 to TRBJ2-7; 13 bases fit TRBD2. V lost 2 bases and J lost 7; bases outside the gene matches: 2. Germline-derived CDR1 and CDR2 are MDHEN and SYDVKM. The CDR3 has 14 residues.

The rearrangement joins TRBV19 to TRBJ2-1, with 8 positions matching TRBD2. There are 17 residues in the CDR3. Trimming cost V 2 bases and J 6 bases; bases outside gene matches: 12. Germline V gene sequence: CDR1 LNHDA, CDR2 SQIVND (reference sequence). Here the CDR3 DNA reads TGTGCCAGTAGTATACAACAGCGGGAGTGGTATCTCAATGAGCAGTTCTTC. Translation gives CASSIQQREWYLNEQFF.

The V call is TRBV28, the J call TRBJ2-1; D is ambiguous. Between the trimmed V and J ends, which lost 5 bases and 0 bases, there was a span of 5 bases. The CDR3 loop spans 13 amino acids. The germline V gene encodes CDR1 MDHEN and CDR2 SYDVKM. CDR3 residues: CASSLGSYNEQFF. CDR3 bases: TGTGCCAGCAGTCTGGGCTCCTACAATGAGCAGTTCTTC.

The rearrangement uses TRBV27 and TRBJ2-1; 12 bases align to TRBD2. The CDR3 is 16 residues long. With 5 bases clipped from V and 4 bases from J, the junction kept 6 bases outside the gene matches. The germline V gene has CDR1 MNHEY and CDR2 SMNVEV (reference sequence). Here the CDR3 DNA reads TGTGCCAGCAGTCCATCCGGACTAGCGGGGTACAATGAGCAGTTCTTC. Encoded protein: CASSPSGLAGYNEQFF.